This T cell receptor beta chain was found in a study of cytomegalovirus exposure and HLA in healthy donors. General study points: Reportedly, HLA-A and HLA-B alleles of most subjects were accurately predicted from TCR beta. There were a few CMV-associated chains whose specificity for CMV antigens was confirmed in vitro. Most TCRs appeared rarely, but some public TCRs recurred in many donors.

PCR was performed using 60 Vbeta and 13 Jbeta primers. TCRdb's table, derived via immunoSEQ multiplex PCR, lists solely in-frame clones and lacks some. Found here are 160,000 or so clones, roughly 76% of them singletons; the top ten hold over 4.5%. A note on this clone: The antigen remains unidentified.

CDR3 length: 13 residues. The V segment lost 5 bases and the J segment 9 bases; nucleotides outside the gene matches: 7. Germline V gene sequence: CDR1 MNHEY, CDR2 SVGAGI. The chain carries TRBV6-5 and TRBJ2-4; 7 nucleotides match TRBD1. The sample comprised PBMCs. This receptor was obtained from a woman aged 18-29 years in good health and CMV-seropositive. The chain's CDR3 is CASSTGDLVIQYF. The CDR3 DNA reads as TGTGCCAGCAGTACAGGGGACCTCGTCATTCAGTACTTC.